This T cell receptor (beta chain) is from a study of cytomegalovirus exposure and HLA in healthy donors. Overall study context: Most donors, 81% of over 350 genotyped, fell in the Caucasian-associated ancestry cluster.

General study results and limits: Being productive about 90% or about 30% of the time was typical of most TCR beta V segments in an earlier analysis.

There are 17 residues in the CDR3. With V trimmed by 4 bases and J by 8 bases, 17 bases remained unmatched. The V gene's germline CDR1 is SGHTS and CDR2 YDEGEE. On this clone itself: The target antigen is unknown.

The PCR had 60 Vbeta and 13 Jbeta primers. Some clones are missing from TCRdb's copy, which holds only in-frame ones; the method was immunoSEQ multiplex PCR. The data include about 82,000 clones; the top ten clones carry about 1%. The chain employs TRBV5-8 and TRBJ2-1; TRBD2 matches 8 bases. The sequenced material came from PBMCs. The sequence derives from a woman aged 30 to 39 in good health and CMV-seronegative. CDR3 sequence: CASSPLKGLDVVYEQFF. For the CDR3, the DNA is TGTGCCAGCAGCCCCTTAAAGGGACTAGATGTTGTCTATGAGCAGTTCTTC.